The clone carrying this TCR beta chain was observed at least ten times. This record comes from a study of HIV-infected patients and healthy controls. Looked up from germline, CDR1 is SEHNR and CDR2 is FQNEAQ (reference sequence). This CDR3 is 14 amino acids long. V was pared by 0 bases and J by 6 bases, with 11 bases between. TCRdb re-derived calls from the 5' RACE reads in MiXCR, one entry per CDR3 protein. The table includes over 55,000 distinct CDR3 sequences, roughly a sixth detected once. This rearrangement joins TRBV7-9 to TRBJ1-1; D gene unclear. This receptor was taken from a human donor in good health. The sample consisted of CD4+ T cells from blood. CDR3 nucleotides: TGTGCCAGCAGCTTAGCGCGTAATGTAGCTGAAGCTTTCTTT. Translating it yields CASSLARNVAEAFF.